This entry is about one T cell receptor beta chain. This sample was included in a study of blood T cell repertoires in COVID-19. Across the whole study: Acute-phase and convalescent COVID-19 samples originated in the United States, Italy and Spain. Sources were T cells, B-cell-depleted T cells, or PBMCs; the material itself was cDNA or gDNA.

TCRdb's copy holds only in-frame clones and misses some; the assay was immunoSEQ multiplex PCR. Of some 300,000 clones listed, just under 90% are singletons. The TCR sequence derives from a woman in her 30s with COVID-19, enrolled during active disease. Sequencing was performed on peripheral blood.

CDR3 loop: CASSPTGGNEKLFF. Written as DNA, the CDR3 is TGCGCCAGCAGTCCGACAGGGGGAAATGAAAAACTGTTTTTT. The chain links TRBV4-1 to TRBJ1-4; 9 bases are shared with TRBD1. CDR1 and CDR2 (germline): MGHRA, YSYEKL. Trimming cost V 6 bases and J 5 bases; bases outside gene matches: 4. The CDR3 spans 14 residues.